One T cell receptor beta chain is described in this entry. Enrolment of Seattle patients took place during active infection, and they were followed longitudinally. In the source study's methods: For nucleated cells, counts were estimated from reference gene primer amplification. Produced via immunoSEQ multiplex PCR; TCRdb's table is partial and in-frame only. V and J calls plus clone size are reproduced from that table; the DNA served to infer D and trimming. The repertoire holds some 65,000 clones, with about nine tenths as singletons. This CDR3 region has 14 residues. The V gene's germline CDR1 is SGHTA and CDR2 FQGNSA. Between the trimmed V and J ends, which lost 1 base and 1 base, there was a span of 7 bases. This sample is part of a study of blood T cell repertoires in COVID-19. Across the study: Researchers got acute and convalescent COVID-19 samples from the United States, Italy and Spain.

Sequenced material: peripheral blood. The TCR originated in a man aged 45-60 years with COVID-19, enrolled during active disease. The chain carries TRBV7-2 and TRBJ1-1; no firm D call. DNA for the CDR3: TGTGCCAGCAGCTTAGGGGCAAGGAACACTGAAGCTTTCTTT. This codes for CASSLGARNTEAFF.